This TCR beta chain was recorded in a study of blood T cells in healthy people across ages (dated by TCRdb to between 2014 and 2017). Background for the entire study: In model experiments, roughly one uniquely barcoded TCR beta cDNA molecule per two T cells was captured by template switching. The study measured age-related changes in TCR beta repertoire diversity using deep sequencing normalized with unique cDNA molecular identifiers. Donors were grouped into four age groups: young (average 16 years), middle-aged (over 35), aged (roughly 62) and long-lived (just over 80). Donors of different ages were randomly distributed across sequencing lanes to avoid experimental bias. The study analyzed two additional independent replicas of 1 million unique cDNA reads from the same blood draw for two donors, one aged 18 to 30 and one aged 80 or older. Broader findings and caveats from the paper: A strong correlation was found between observed TCR beta diversity and the percentage of naive T cells measured by flow cytometry. Compared with the aged group, the long-lived group had more naive CD4+ T cells, fewer expanded clones and increased TCR diversity, suggesting age selection. Because donor CMV infection status was unknown, age-related changes in expanded clonotypes were potentially confounded. Estimates of total diversity from one million sequenced T cells were regarded as lower bounds and underestimates. Observed TCR beta diversity per million T cells fell roughly linearly with age, and a significant reduction was already apparent by age around 40. Because profiling used bulk unsorted PBMCs, naive and antigen-experienced compartments could not be compared conclusively.

This clonotype was observed a handful of times. Its antigen specificity is not known. No quality values exist for individual bases; no much larger clone is one base distant. Library method: 5' RACE. The listed sequencing device is Illumina HiSeq 2500. A second PCR of about 7 to 12 cycles was performed with a sample-barcoded 5' primer and a J-beta primer mix. A unique molecular identifier was introduced onto each TCR beta cDNA molecule by a template-switch 5' adaptor carrying 12 random nucleotides. At least 3 million CDR3-containing paired-end reads were obtained from each sample. All of the RNA was converted into first-strand cDNA using the Mint cDNA synthesis kit, with a TRBC-specific oligonucleotide serving as the primer. After uracil-DNA glycosylase treatment, a first 18-cycle PCR used universal primers M1SS and BC2_uni_R on all cDNA. The original methods were these. Normalization of each sample was performed by random selection of 1 million high-quality reads, each carrying a distinct molecular identifier. Reads sharing molecular identifiers were discarded rather than binned into consensus sequences. MiTCR, with a Q25 quality threshold and the strictest error-elimination algorithm, was used for CDR3 identification, clonotype clustering and error correction. A nonparametric unseen species model with Euler transformation was used to estimate a lower bound on total TCR beta diversity. TCRdb applied fastp at Q25 and MiXCR to the public reads, then kept only in-frame beta chains. All rows with the same CDR3 protein become a single entry with the most common DNA and genes. The V and J calls come from TCRdb's annotation, not from the publication. The sample records more than 1,400,000 distinct CDR3 sequences, approximately 42% of which are singletons. The biggest ten clones account for approximately 7.9% of the sample.

The donors were roughly 39 Caucasian individuals from Russia, aged about 6 to 100 years, who were systemically healthy. Each donor gave 9 to 10 milliliters of peripheral blood, collected into EDTA-treated Vacutainer tubes. Ficoll-Paque density-gradient centrifugation was used to isolate PBMCs, with at least 7 million obtained per sample. Total RNA, at least 5 micrograms per sample, was extracted from PBMCs with Trizol reagent. Naive CD45RAhigh/CD27high T cell percentages were measured by flow cytometry on a PBMC aliquot from every donor. Clipping removes 6 bases from V and 7 bases from J, with 11 as the unmatched junction base count. Counted from cysteine to phenylalanine, this CDR3 has 13 amino acids. The read is trimmed to its CDR3 DNA, 39 bases read in frame from base 1. Via the germline V gene (reference sequence), CDR1 is DFQATT and CDR2 SNEGSKA.

The sequence derives from a woman younger than 35 in good health. Sequencing used blood. The rearrangement combines TRBV20-1 with TRBJ1-2; 7 bases in the junction line up with TRBD1. The CDR3: CSAHAGGAGGYTF. The DNA sequence is as follows: TGCAGTGCCCACGCAGGGGGGGCTGGTGGCTACACCTTC.